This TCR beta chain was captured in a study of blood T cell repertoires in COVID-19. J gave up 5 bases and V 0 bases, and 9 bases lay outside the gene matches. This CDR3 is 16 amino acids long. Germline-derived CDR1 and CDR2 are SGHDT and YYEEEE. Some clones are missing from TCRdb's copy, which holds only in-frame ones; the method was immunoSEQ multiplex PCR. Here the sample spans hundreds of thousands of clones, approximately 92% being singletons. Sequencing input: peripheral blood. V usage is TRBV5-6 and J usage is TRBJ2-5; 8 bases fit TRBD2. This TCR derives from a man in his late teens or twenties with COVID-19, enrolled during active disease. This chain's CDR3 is CASSLAGTREVETQYF. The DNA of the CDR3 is TGTGCCAGCAGCTTGGCCGGGACTAGGGAAGTCGAGACCCAGTACTTC.